This entry describes one T cell receptor beta chain. cDNA libraries for TCR beta contained unique molecular identifiers. Roughly 0.5 million cDNA molecules were obtained from approximately 1 to 10 million T cells. TCRdb re-analysed the PCR reads in MiXCR, keeping a single row per CDR3 protein. The sample gives approximately 660,000 distinct CDR3 sequences, roughly three fifths of which show up once; approximately 10% is in the top ten. The sample comes from a study of post-analysis software for immune sequencing data. Sequencing was performed on blood. The origin of this receptor is a girl under 10 years old with multiple sclerosis.

CDR3: CSAITGGSNQPQHF. The CDR3 DNA is TGCAGTGCTATAACAGGGGGAAGCAATCAGCCCCAGCATTTT. V gene TRBV20-1 combines with J gene TRBJ1-5, with 8 nucleotides matching TRBD1. Germline lookup yields CDR1 DFQATT and CDR2 SNEGSKA (reference sequence). After removal of 4 bases from V and 1 base from J, the junction contained 3 bases not matched to a gene. This CDR3 is built from 14 residues.